The rows below give T cell receptor beta chains drawn from one sample of a study of neurological immune-mediated disorders. MiXCR, run by TCRdb on the 5' RACE reads, gives a single entry per CDR3 protein. The sample carries about 120,000 distinct CDR3 sequences, roughly 3.2% recorded once. Sequencing was performed on PBMCs. These receptor sequences come from a young woman with multiple sclerosis. Each CDR3 is given with its conserved first and last residue. Each record gives: D gene, clone size, V gene, J gene, CDR3 DNA, CDR3 protein. D genes are given only for firm matches. Rows give clone size only sometimes, using once, few, many, or a class for an expanded clone.

d_call: TRBD2; clone_size: many; v_call: TRBV5-5; j_call: TRBJ2-5; cdr3_nt: TGTGCCAGCAGCTTACTCGGCGGTAGCGGGGTCCCACAGTACTTC; cdr3_aa: CASSLLGGSGVPQYF
d_call: NA; clone_size: NA; v_call: TRBV29-1; j_call: TRBJ1-1; cdr3_nt: TGCAGCGTTGACAGGGAGACCACTGAAGCTTTCTTT; cdr3_aa: CSVDRETTEAFF
d_call: NA; clone_size: many; v_call: TRBV5-5; j_call: TRBJ2-3; cdr3_nt: TGTGCCAGCAGCTTAAATCCCCGAGATACGCAGTATTTT; cdr3_aa: CASSLNPRDTQYF
d_call: TRBD1; clone_size: many; v_call: TRBV30; j_call: TRBJ1-3; cdr3_nt: TGTGCCTGGAACAGGGGCAATTGGGGAAACACCATATATTTT; cdr3_aa: CAWNRGNWGNTIYF
d_call: TRBD2; clone_size: many; v_call: TRBV7-2; j_call: TRBJ2-3; cdr3_nt: TGTGCCAGCAGCTTAGAGAGCGGGAGGGCAGATACGCAGTATTTT; cdr3_aa: CASSLESGRADTQYF
d_call: NA; clone_size: many; v_call: TRBV7-2; j_call: TRBJ2-1; cdr3_nt: TGTGCCAGCAGCTTAGTAGGAGTGACCCACCTGTACAATGAGCAGTTCTTC; cdr3_aa: CASSLVGVTHLYNEQFF
d_call: NA; clone_size: many; v_call: TRBV5-1; j_call: TRBJ1-5; cdr3_nt: TGCGCCAGCAGCTTGAATGCAGGGTGGAGCAATCAGCCCCAGCATTTT; cdr3_aa: CASSLNAGWSNQPQHF
d_call: NA; clone_size: many; v_call: TRBV19; j_call: TRBJ2-2; cdr3_nt: TGTGCCAGTAGTACCCCCTTCATCGGGGAGCTGTTTTTT; cdr3_aa: CASSTPFIGELFF
d_call: NA; clone_size: NA; v_call: TRBV6-2/TRBV6-3; j_call: TRBJ1-5; cdr3_nt: TGTGCCAGCAGCCCCACTCCGGGACAAAATCAGCCCCAGCATTTT; cdr3_aa: CASSPTPGQNQPQHF
d_call: NA; clone_size: many; v_call: TRBV7-8; j_call: TRBJ2-7; cdr3_nt: TGTGCCAGCAGAGAAAACGACGAGCAGTACTTC; cdr3_aa: CASRENDEQYF
d_call: TRBD2; clone_size: many; v_call: TRBV20-1; j_call: TRBJ2-1; cdr3_nt: TGCAGTGCCAACCCTAGGGGAGCGGGGAGCTACAATGAGCAGTTCTTC; cdr3_aa: CSANPRGAGSYNEQFF
d_call: TRBD2; clone_size: many; v_call: TRBV10-3; j_call: TRBJ2-5; cdr3_nt: TGTGCCATCAGTGGAATAGCGGGAGGGTTGCAAGAGACCCAGTACTTC; cdr3_aa: CAISGIAGGLQETQYF
d_call: NA; clone_size: few; v_call: TRBV27; j_call: TRBJ2-2; cdr3_nt: TGTGCCAGCAGACCAACCTACACCGGGGAGCTGTTTTTT; cdr3_aa: CASRPTYTGELFF
d_call: NA; clone_size: many; v_call: TRBV5-1; j_call: TRBJ2-7; cdr3_nt: TGCGCCAGCAGCTTGATGCAGGGATCCTACGAGCAGTACTTC; cdr3_aa: CASSLMQGSYEQYF
d_call: TRBD1; clone_size: NA; v_call: TRBV20-1; j_call: TRBJ2-5; cdr3_nt: TGCAGTGCTTTGGGACAGCGGAGGGAGACCCAGTACTTC; cdr3_aa: CSALGQRRETQYF
d_call: NA; clone_size: few; v_call: TRBV4-3; j_call: TRBJ2-2; cdr3_nt: TGCGCCAGCAGCCGCCGACTAGGAACCGGGGAGCTGTTTTTT; cdr3_aa: CASSRRLGTGELFF
d_call: TRBD1; clone_size: many; v_call: TRBV11-2; j_call: TRBJ2-1; cdr3_nt: TGTGCCAGCAGCTCCTGGACAGGGGTGTCGGACAATGAGCAGTTCTTC; cdr3_aa: CASSSWTGVSDNEQFF
d_call: NA; clone_size: many; v_call: TRBV7-8; j_call: TRBJ2-3; cdr3_nt: TGTGCCAGCAGCTTAGAGGAGGCCACAGATACGCAGTATTTT; cdr3_aa: CASSLEEATDTQYF
d_call: NA; clone_size: many; v_call: TRBV12-3/TRBV12-4; j_call: TRBJ1-6; cdr3_nt: TGTGCCTCCGGGACCCAAAGGGATAATTCACCCCTCCACTTT; cdr3_aa: CASGTQRDNSPLHF
d_call: TRBD1; clone_size: many; v_call: TRBV25-1; j_call: TRBJ1-6; cdr3_nt: TGTGCCAGCAGTGAAACAGGGGAGACGAATTCACCCCTCCACTTT; cdr3_aa: CASSETGETNSPLHF
d_call: NA; clone_size: many; v_call: TRBV6-5; j_call: TRBJ1-3; cdr3_nt: TGTGCCAGCAGTCGCCGCGGGGTTGGTGGAAACACCATATATTTT; cdr3_aa: CASSRRGVGGNTIYF
d_call: NA; clone_size: many; v_call: TRBV7-9; j_call: TRBJ1-6; cdr3_nt: TGTGCCAGCAGCGGTCGACCTGGGGCCGATAATTCACCCCTCCACTTT; cdr3_aa: CASSGRPGADNSPLHF
d_call: NA; clone_size: many; v_call: TRBV6-1; j_call: TRBJ1-1; cdr3_nt: TGTGCCATCAGTCATGTCCCAGCTTTCTTT; cdr3_aa: CAISHVPAFF